Given below is one T cell receptor (beta chain) in context. Assay: immunoSEQ multiplex PCR; the TCRdb copy retains only in-frame clones and omits some. Here the sample spans 190,000 or so clones, around 86% being singletons. V was cut by 4 bases and J by 7 bases, with 10 bases left in between. The CDR3 covers 11 residues. Germline V gene lookup returns CDR1 GTSNPN and CDR2 SVGIG (reference sequence). These data are taken from a study of blood T cell repertoires in COVID-19. Sequencing input: PBMCs or T cells enriched from blood (not recorded which). This chain uses TRBV30 with TRBJ2-5; a possible D gene is TRBD2 (5 bases). This clonotype was sampled from a young woman who had recovered from COVID-19. The CDR3 is CAWKGAGTQYF. CDR3 DNA sequence: TGTGCCTGGAAGGGCGCGGGGACCCAGTACTTC.